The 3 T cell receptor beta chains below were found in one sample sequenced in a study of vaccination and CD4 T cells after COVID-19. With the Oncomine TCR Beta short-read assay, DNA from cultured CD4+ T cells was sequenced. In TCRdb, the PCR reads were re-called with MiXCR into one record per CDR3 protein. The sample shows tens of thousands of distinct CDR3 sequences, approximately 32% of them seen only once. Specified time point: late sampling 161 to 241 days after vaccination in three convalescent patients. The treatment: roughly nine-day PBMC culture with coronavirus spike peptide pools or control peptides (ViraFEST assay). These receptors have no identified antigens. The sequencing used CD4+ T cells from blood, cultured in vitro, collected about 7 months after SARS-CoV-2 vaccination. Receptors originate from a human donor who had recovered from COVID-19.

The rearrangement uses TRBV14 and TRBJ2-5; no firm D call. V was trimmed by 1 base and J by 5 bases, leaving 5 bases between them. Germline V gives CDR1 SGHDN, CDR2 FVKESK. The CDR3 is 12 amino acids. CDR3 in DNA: TGTGCCAGCAGCCAAGTACCCGAGACCCAGTACTTC. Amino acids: CASSQVPETQYF.

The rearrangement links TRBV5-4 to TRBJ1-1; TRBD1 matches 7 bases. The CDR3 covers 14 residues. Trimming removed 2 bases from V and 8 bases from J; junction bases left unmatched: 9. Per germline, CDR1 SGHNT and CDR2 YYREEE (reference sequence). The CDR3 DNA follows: TGTGCCAGCAGCTTTCGTGACAGGGACTTCGAAGCTTTCTTT. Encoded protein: CASSFRDRDFEAFF.

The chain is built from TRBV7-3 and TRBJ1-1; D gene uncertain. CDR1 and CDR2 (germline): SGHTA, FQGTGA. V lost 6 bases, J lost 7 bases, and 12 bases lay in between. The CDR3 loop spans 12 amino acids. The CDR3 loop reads CASSRTGGEAFF. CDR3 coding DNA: TGTGCCAGCAGTCGTACGGGCGGTGAAGCTTTCTTT.